These 32 T cell receptor beta chains originate from one sample sequenced in a study of T cells in tumors after PD-1 blockade. Assay: immunoSEQ multiplex PCR; the TCRdb copy retains only in-frame clones and omits some. The sample lists more than 12,000 clones; less than 75% were seen once. The sample in question was tumor tissue, obtained after anti-PD-1 treatment. The receptor source for this set is a human donor with cutaneous squamous cell carcinoma.

The gene calls are TRBV11-1 and TRBJ1-3; the D is unclear. The V and J ends lost 3 bases and 3 bases respectively, with 9 bases between them. Germline V CDR1 and CDR2: SGHAT, FQDESV (reference sequence). The CDR3 is made up of 14 amino acids. The CDR3 nucleotides read TGTGCCAGCAGCTTTGGGGTCAGTGGAAACACCATATATTTT. Translated, it gives CASSFGVSGNTIYF.

This clone was seen only once. V usage is TRBV5-6 and J usage is TRBJ1-1; no clear D. Germline V gene lookup returns CDR1 SGHDT and CDR2 YYEEEE. The CDR3 is 12 amino acids. V lost 0 bases to trimming and J lost 8 bases, with 8 bases between them. The CDR3 is CASSLAGYEAFF. In DNA form, the CDR3 reads TGTGCCAGCAGCTTGGCGGGCTACGAAGCTTTCTTT.

The chain uses TRBV12-5 and TRBJ2-3, with D tentatively TRBD2 (6 bases). The germline V gene has CDR1 LGHNT and CDR2 FRNRAP. V gave up 3 bases and J gave up 1 base, with 20 bases separating them. The CDR3 covers 18 residues. The CDR3 is CASGFGTLGQARTDTQYF. CDR3 nucleotide sequence: TGTGCTAGTGGTTTTGGGACTCTGGGCCAGGCGCGCACAGATACGCAGTATTTT.

This clone was counted between two and nine times. Its ends do not fully match the called genes, so a read error is possible. The genes are TRBV19 and TRBJ2-1, with 8 positions matching TRBD2. CDR3 size: 16 residues. Germline V CDR1 and CDR2: LNHDA, SQIVND (reference sequence). The CDR3 spells CASRIGTSGTYNEQFF. DNA for the CDR3: TGTGCCAGTAGGATAGGTACTAGCGGTACCTACAATGAGCAGTTCTTC. Based on the CDR3 plus reference TRBV19 and TRBJ2-1, the full variable domain is DGGITQSPKYLFRKEGQNVTLSCEQNLNHDAMYWYRQDPGQGLRLIYYSQIVNDFQKGDIAEGYSVSREKKESFPLTVTSAQKNPTAFYLCASRIGTSGTYNEQFFGPGTRLTVL.

CDR3 loop: CASSNRDGTYNSPLHF. The CDR3, as DNA: TGTGCCAGCAGCAACCGGGACGGAACCTATAATTCACCCCTCCACTTT. V usage is TRBV7-2 and J usage is TRBJ1-6, with D perhaps matching TRBD1 (5 bases). The CDR3 totals 16 residues. Trimming shortened V by 5 bases and J by 2 bases, and 13 bases separated the two germline ends. Looked up from germline, CDR1 is SGHTA and CDR2 is FQGNSA.

The chain recombines TRBV28 with TRBJ2-7, with TRBD1 matching 8 bases. This CDR3 contains 14 residues. With V trimmed by 6 bases and J by 0 bases, 4 bases remained unmatched. Germline V gives CDR1 MDHEN, CDR2 SYDVKM. The CDR3 loop reads CASSWTGLSYEQYF. The CDR3 nucleotides read TGTGCCAGCAGCTGGACAGGGCTCTCCTACGAGCAGTACTTC.

The chain employs TRBV6-2 or TRBV6-3 and TRBJ2-7; no firm D call. CDR3 length: 13 residues. The germline gives CDR1 MNHEY, CDR2 SVGEGT. V lost 4 bases and J lost 1, with 8 bases in between. CDR3 loop: CASSFSGSYEQYF. The CDR3 bases are TGTGCCAGCAGTTTTTCAGGATCCTACGAGCAGTACTTC.

CDR3 in DNA: TGCGCCAGCAAAATCCGGGAGGGGAACACCGGGGAGCTGTTTTTT. Translated: CASKIREGNTGELFF. The rearrangement joins TRBV5-1 to TRBJ2-2, with 8 nucleotides matching TRBD2. Germline V gene lookup returns CDR1 SGHRS and CDR2 YFSETQ. With V trimmed by 6 bases and J by 1 base, 5 bases remained unmatched. This CDR3 is built from 15 residues.

The chain joins TRBV7-2 to TRBJ2-3; weak D call: TRBD1 (6 bases). This CDR3 has 14 residues. The V and J ends lost 0 bases and 5 bases respectively, with 9 bases between them. Germline lookup yields CDR1 SGHTA and CDR2 FQGNSA. This CDR3 is CASSLAQGQDTQYF. Written as DNA, the CDR3 is TGTGCCAGCAGCTTAGCCCAGGGGCAAGATACGCAGTATTTT.

This clone was counted a single time. This CDR3 is CATSRDRGSGNTIYF. Written as DNA, the CDR3 is TGTGCCACCAGCAGAGATCGCGGCTCTGGAAACACCATATATTTT. The chain recombines TRBV15 with TRBJ1-3; no clear D gene. Germline values: CDR1 LNHNV, CDR2 YYDKDF (reference sequence). V was shortened by 0 bases and J by 0 bases, with 6 bases between the two germline ends. The CDR3 runs 15 residues.

The rearrangement joins TRBV2 to TRBJ2-1; 10 bases line up with TRBD2. CDR3 length equals 15 residues. Germline CDR1 is SNHLY and CDR2 is FYNNEI. V shed 3 bases, J shed 6 bases, and the junction held 5 bases outside the gene matches. The CDR3 nucleotides read TGTGCCAGCAGTGAGTCGACTAGCGGGTTCAATGAGCAGTTCTTC. Translating it yields CASSESTSGFNEQFF.

V usage is TRBV6-6 and J usage is TRBJ1-2; D uncertain. Trimming left V 7 bases short and J 7 bases short, with 16 bases between. The CDR3 has 13 residues. Germline V gene sequence: CDR1 MNHNY, CDR2 SVGAGI (reference sequence). This CDR3 reads CASNPGAVAGYTF. The CDR3 DNA is TGTGCCAGCAATCCCGGCGCGGTCGCTGGCTACACCTTC.

The V call is TRBV6-1, the J call TRBJ2-3; 8 bases align to TRBD1. V dropped 0 bases and J dropped 4; count of bases not matched to a gene: 3. This CDR3 is built from 15 residues. The germline V gene encodes CDR1 MNHNS and CDR2 SASEGT. The CDR3 sequence: CASSEAQGQADTQYF. The DNA for the CDR3 is TGTGCCAGCAGTGAAGCACAGGGACAGGCAGATACGCAGTATTTT.

This chain connects TRBV13 to TRBJ2-7; TRBD1 aligns across 7 bases. The CDR3 totals 14 residues. V gave up 4 bases and J gave up 6 bases; unmatched junction bases: 9. The germline CDR1 and CDR2 sequences are PRHDT and FYEKMQ (reference sequence). The CDR3 is CASSSAGTDGEQYF. The CDR3 DNA reads TGTGCCAGCAGCTCGGCCGGGACAGACGGCGAGCAGTACTTC.

The chain uses TRBV27 and TRBJ2-3; D is unclear. Looked up from germline, CDR1 is MNHEY and CDR2 is SMNVEV (reference sequence). V shed 2 bases and J shed 2 bases, with 14 bases lying between them. The CDR3 length is 16 residues. CDR3 region: CASSLMAEYHTDTQYF. The DNA for the CDR3 is TGTGCCAGCAGTTTAATGGCAGAGTACCACACAGATACGCAGTATTTT.

The chain uses TRBV6-1 and TRBJ2-7; D unclear. The CDR3 loop spans 14 amino acids. Trimming took off 7 bases at V and 2 bases at J, with 15 bases between the two ends. Germline CDR1 reads MNHNS; CDR2 reads SASEGT. CDR3 protein: CASKLRQSTYEQYF. DNA of the CDR3: TGTGCCAGCAAACTTCGGCAGTCAACCTACGAGCAGTACTTC.

The genes are TRBV10-3 and TRBJ2-3; a possible D gene is TRBD1 (6 bases). CDR1 and CDR2 from the germline V gene are ENHRY and SYGVKD. CDR3 length: 15 residues. V shed 4 bases and J shed 6 bases, with 17 bases lying between them. CDR3 nucleotide sequence: TGTGCCATCAGTGGATCACAGGGTTCTGGTGATACGCAGTATTTT. Encoded protein: CAISGSQGSGDTQYF.

The chain employs TRBV10-3 and TRBJ1-3, with D unresolved. The CDR3 has 12 residues. V lost 8 bases to trimming and J lost 0 bases, with 5 bases between them. The V gene's germline CDR1 is ENHRY and CDR2 SYGVKD. The CDR3 loop reads CAIASSGNTIYF. The CDR3 bases are TGTGCCATCGCGAGCTCTGGAAACACCATATATTTT.

J is TRBJ2-2 and V is TRBV24-1; 9 nucleotides match TRBD1. Germline CDR1 is KGHDR and CDR2 is SFDVKD. This CDR3 is built from 16 residues. V gave up 4 bases and J gave up 3 bases; unmatched junction bases: 5. CDR3 sequence: CATSEPGQGYTGELFF. In DNA, the CDR3 is TGTGCCACCAGTGAACCGGGACAGGGATACACCGGGGAGCTGTTTTTT.

This clone occurred a few times. The chain is built from TRBV9 and TRBJ1-1, with D maybe TRBD1 (6 bases). V gave up 0 bases and J gave up 2 bases, with 11 bases separating them. Germline loops: CDR1 SGDLS, CDR2 YYNGEE. The CDR3 sequence is 15 residues long. The CDR3 spells CASSVVGGANTEAFF. The CDR3 region has the DNA TGTGCCAGCAGCGTAGTGGGGGGGGCCAACACTGAAGCTTTCTTT.

In this sample, this clone turned up a few times. This sequence joins TRBV10-1 and TRBJ2-1; perhaps D is TRBD1 or TRBD2 (6 bases each). V lost 7 bases and J 0 bases, leaving 10 bases between the germline ends. The CDR3 extends over 14 amino acids. The germline gives CDR1 WNHNN, CDR2 SYGVQD (reference sequence). The DNA for the CDR3 is TGCGCCAGCAACGGGGGCTTCTCCTACAATGAGCAGTTCTTC. It translates to CASNGGFSYNEQFF.

V gene TRBV4-1 combines with J gene TRBJ2-3, with 14 bases lining up with TRBD2. Germline V gene sequence: CDR1 MGHRA, CDR2 YSYEKL. The CDR3 runs to 15 residues. After removal of 7 bases from V and 6 bases from J, the junction contained 6 bases not matched to a gene. The DNA of the CDR3 is TGCGCCAGCAACAGACTAGCGGGAGGGCCCGATACGCAGTATTTT. It translates to CASNRLAGGPDTQYF.

This clone was recorded only once. The chain uses TRBV11-2 and TRBJ1-2; no clear D gene. Trimming took 3 bases from V and 4 from J, leaving 12 bases between them. Looked up from germline, CDR1 is SGHAT and CDR2 is FQNNGV. The CDR3 is 14 amino acids. The CDR3: CASSLTGAGYGYTF. In DNA form, the CDR3 reads TGTGCCAGCAGCTTGACGGGAGCGGGCTATGGCTACACCTTC.

The V gene is TRBV28, the J gene TRBJ2-5; tentatively, D is TRBD1 or TRBD2 (6 bases each). V lost 3 bases, J lost 5 bases, and 16 bases lay in between. The CDR3 extends over 15 amino acids. The germline gives CDR1 MDHEN, CDR2 SYDVKM. CDR3 sequence: CASSFGTEGDETQYF. In nucleotides, the CDR3 is TGTGCCAGCAGTTTCGGTACGGAGGGGGACGAGACCCAGTACTTC.

The chain recombines TRBV23-1 with TRBJ2-3; D unresolved. TRBV23-1 is an open reading frame, and its role is uncertain. Trimming shortened V by 4 bases and J by 2 bases, and 19 bases separated the two germline ends. The CDR3 is 17 residues long. The CDR3 sequence: CASSLRRPLRPTDTQYF. The CDR3 DNA is TGCGCCAGCAGTCTAAGGCGACCGTTACGACCCACAGATACGCAGTATTTT.

The table lists this clone with a few counts. The V gene is TRBV28, the J gene TRBJ2-1; D possibly corresponds to TRBD2 (6 bases). This CDR3 comprises 16 residues. Trimming stripped 6 bases from V and 0 bases from J, with 15 bases between. Germline-derived CDR1 and CDR2 are MDHEN and SYDVKM. The CDR3 protein is CASSFGRGISYNEQFF. The CDR3, as DNA: TGTGCCAGCAGCTTCGGGAGAGGTATCTCCTACAATGAGCAGTTCTTC.

The J gene is TRBJ2-7, the V gene TRBV7-8; no clear D. The CDR3 spans 15 residues. Per the germline V gene, CDR1 is SGHVS and CDR2 is FQNEAQ. V lost 6 bases, J lost 4 bases, and 19 bases lay in between. DNA of the CDR3: TGTGCCAGCAGTCTCGCATGGGAAGAGGTTTACGAGCAGTACTTC. Translation: CASSLAWEEVYEQYF.

The genes are TRBV2 and TRBJ1-5; D remains ambiguous. Trimming took 3 bases from V and 5 from J, leaving 11 bases between them. The CDR3 contains 14 residues. Germline CDR1 SNHLY, CDR2 FYNNEI. CDR3 sequence (DNA): TGTGCCAGCAGTGAGAATACTCCCGATCAGCCCCAGCATTTT. This translates into CASSENTPDQPQHF.

This CDR3 reads CASRRDGTSNQPQHF. In DNA, the CDR3 is TGTGCCAGCCGCCGGGACGGAACAAGCAATCAGCCCCAGCATTTT. The V call is TRBV19, the J call TRBJ1-5, with D tentatively TRBD1 (5 bases). From germline, CDR1 is LNHDA and CDR2 SQIVND (reference sequence). The CDR3 contains 15 residues. Trimming pared 9 bases from V and 1 base from J, leaving 16 bases between.

The genes are TRBV2 and TRBJ1-4; D ambiguous. The V end was cut by 6 bases, the J end by 4 bases, with 12 bases between. The CDR3 totals 14 residues. Germline V gene sequence: CDR1 SNHLY, CDR2 FYNNEI. The CDR3 sequence is CASRTGPNNEKLFF. The DNA for the CDR3 is TGTGCCAGCAGAACGGGTCCCAATAATGAAAAACTGTTTTTT.

This rearrangement joins TRBV4-1 to TRBJ2-1; 8 bases map to TRBD2. With V trimmed by 5 bases and J by 0 bases, 6 bases remained unmatched. The CDR3 has 16 amino acids. CDR1 is MGHRA, CDR2 YSYEKL, per germline. The CDR3 region has the DNA TGCGCCAGCAGCAAACTAGCGGCACCCTCCTACAATGAGCAGTTCTTC. As protein: CASSKLAAPSYNEQFF.

The gene calls are TRBV27 and TRBJ1-4; 10 nucleotides align to TRBD1. Trimming cost V 4 bases and J 7 bases; bases outside gene matches: 6. Germline V gene sequence: CDR1 MNHEY, CDR2 SMNVEV (reference sequence). This CDR3 is 15 amino acids long. The CDR3 nucleotides read TGTGCCAGCAGTTCTTCCGGGACAGGGGTTGAAAAACTGTTTTTT. This gives the protein CASSSSGTGVEKLFF.